This TCR beta chain comes out of a study of cytomegalovirus exposure and HLA in healthy donors. In the study overall: Tens of millions of unique TCRs from HLA-typed donors were held in an early release of data.

This CDR3 has 17 amino acids. Germline V gene data show CDR1 as MNHEY and CDR2 as SMNVEV (reference sequence). V trimming: 5 bases; J trimming: 2 bases; junction bases outside the gene matches: 7. PCR amplification relied on 60 Vbeta primers (plus 13 Jbeta primers). Clones were sequenced by immunoSEQ multiplex PCR, and TCRdb holds only the in-frame ones, with some missing. The sample has around 110,000 clones; approximately 80% are singletons. What was sequenced was PBMCs. This sequence was found in a man aged 25-45 years in good health and CMV-seropositive. The V and J genes are TRBV27 and TRBJ2-7; 15 bases fit TRBD2. CDR3 bases: TGTGCCAGCAGTCCGGGACTAGCGGGAGGTGGGCCCTACGAGCAGTACTTC. It codes for CASSPGLAGGGPYEQYF.